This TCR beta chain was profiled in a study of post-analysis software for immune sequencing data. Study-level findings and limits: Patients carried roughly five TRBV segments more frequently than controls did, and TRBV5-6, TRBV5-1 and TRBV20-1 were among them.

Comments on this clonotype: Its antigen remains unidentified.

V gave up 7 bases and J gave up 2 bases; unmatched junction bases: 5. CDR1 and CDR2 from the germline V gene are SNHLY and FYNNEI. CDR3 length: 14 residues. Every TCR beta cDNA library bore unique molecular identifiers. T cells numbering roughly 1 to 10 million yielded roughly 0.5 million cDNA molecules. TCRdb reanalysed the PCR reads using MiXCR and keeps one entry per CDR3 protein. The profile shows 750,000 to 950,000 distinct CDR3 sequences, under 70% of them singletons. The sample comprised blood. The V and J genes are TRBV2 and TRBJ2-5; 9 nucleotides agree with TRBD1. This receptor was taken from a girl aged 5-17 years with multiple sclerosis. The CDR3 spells CASMGGTGQETQYF. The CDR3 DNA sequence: TGTGCCAGCATGGGCGGGACAGGGCAAGAGACCCAGTACTTC.